Listed below are T cell receptor beta chains from one sample, sequenced in a study of cytomegalovirus exposure and HLA in healthy donors. Here immunoSEQ multiplex PCR was the method, and the copy in TCRdb shows in-frame clones only, minus some. Among approximately 170,000 clones listed, roughly 80% were seen once. Sample: PBMCs. Receptors originate from a male donor in good health and CMV-seronegative. The CDR3 runs from the conserved cysteine through the conserved F or W. D genes are given only for firm matches. A clone size is listed for some rows: how often the clone was seen (once, few, many), or a class if it is expanded.

D gene	V gene	CDR3 length	J gene	clone size	CDR3 protein	CDR3 DNA
NA	TRBV12-1	14	TRBJ2-7	NA	CASSFGRWAFEQYF	TGTGCCAGCAGCTTTGGACGTTGGGCATTCGAGCAGTACTTC
NA	TRBV6-1	12	TRBJ2-7	few	CATSRDTYEQYF	TGTGCCACCTCTAGGGACACCTACGAGCAGTACTTC
NA	TRBV2	14	TRBJ1-4	NA	CASSARRSSEKLFF	TGTGCCAGCAGTGCTAGGAGGAGTAGTGAAAAACTGTTTTTT
TRBD2	TRBV28	15	TRBJ2-7	NA	CASSSRLAGTYEQYF	TGTGCCAGCAGTTCAAGGTTAGCGGGGACCTACGAGCAGTACTTC
NA	TRBV9	12	TRBJ2-3	NA	CASSVASDTQYF	TGTGCCAGCAGCGTAGCATCAGATACGCAGTATTTT
TRBD1	TRBV18	15	TRBJ1-6	NA	CASSPTGQLNSPLHF	TGTGCCAGCTCACCAACGGGACAGTTAAATTCACCCCTCCACTTT
TRBD1	TRBV7-9	17	TRBJ2-2	NA	CASPVPGTGKRVGELFF	TGTGCCAGCCCTGTCCCCGGGACAGGGAAAAGAGTGGGGGAGCTGTTTTTT
TRBD1	TRBV13	15	TRBJ2-7	NA	CASSLETGIAVEQYF	TGTGCCAGCAGCTTGGAGACAGGGATTGCGGTCGAGCAGTACTTC
NA	TRBV27	15	TRBJ1-4	NA	CASSPPAGRGEKLFF	TGTGCCAGCAGTCCCCCAGCGGGGCGGGGTGAAAAACTGTTTTTT
TRBD1	TRBV6-6	14	TRBJ2-1	NA	CASSKQGAINEQFF	TGTGCCAGCAGTAAACAGGGGGCGATTAATGAGCAGTTCTTC
NA	TRBV7-8	12	TRBJ1-5	NA	CASSLLNQPQHF	TGTGCCAGCAGCTTACTCAATCAGCCCCAGCATTTT
NA	TRBV4-1	15	TRBJ1-1	NA	CASSHAGTRNTEAFF	TGCGCCAGCAGCCATGCCGGGACAAGGAACACTGAAGCTTTCTTT
NA	TRBV4-1	14	TRBJ2-2	NA	CASSQTGSTGELFF	TGCGCCAGCAGCCAAACAGGGAGCACCGGGGAGCTGTTTTTT
NA	TRBV6-6	14	TRBJ1-4	few	CASSYGQSNEKLFF	TGTGCCAGCAGTTACGGCCAGTCTAATGAAAAACTGTTTTTT
NA	TRBV5-1	15	TRBJ2-6	NA	CASSPSVSGANVLTF	TGCGCCAGCAGCCCCTCAGTATCTGGGGCCAACGTCCTGACTTTC
NA	TRBV7-9	13	TRBJ2-5	NA	CASSLFREETQYF	TGTGCCAGCAGCTTATTCCGGGAAGAGACCCAGTACTTC
TRBD1	TRBV9	17	TRBJ2-2	NA	CASSVAPGTGFTGELFF	TGTGCCAGCAGCGTAGCCCCCGGGACAGGCTTCACCGGGGAGCTGTTTTTT
NA	TRBV7-6	13	TRBJ2-7	NA	CASSLASPGEQYF	TGTGCCAGCAGCTTAGCCTCCCCGGGGGAGCAGTACTTC
NA	TRBV4-2	15	TRBJ1-4	once	CASSQNQGYNEKLFF	TGTGCCAGCAGCCAAAACCAGGGCTACAATGAAAAACTGTTTTTT
NA	TRBV29-1	13	TRBJ2-3	NA	CSEGGAGTDTQYF	TGCAGCGAAGGTGGGGCAGGCACAGATACGCAGTATTTT
NA	TRBV9	13	TRBJ2-2	NA	CASSSRRTGELFF	TGTGCCAGCAGCTCAAGGAGGACCGGGGAGCTGTTTTTT
NA	TRBV29-1	11	TRBJ2-1	NA	CSGWTVNEQFF	TGCAGCGGTTGGACAGTCAATGAGCAGTTCTTC
TRBD2	TRBV4-2	17	TRBJ2-1	NA	CASSPRTSGAGYNEQFF	TGTGCCAGCAGCCCGAGGACTAGCGGGGCCGGCTACAATGAGCAGTTCTTC
NA	TRBV7-9	14	TRBJ1-5	few	CASSLTGHNQPQHF	TGTGCCAGCAGCTTAACAGGCCACAATCAGCCCCAGCATTTT
TRBD1	TRBV28	12	TRBJ1-2	NA	CASGDSNYGYTF	TGTGCCAGCGGGGACAGTAACTATGGCTACACCTTC
NA	TRBV19	16	TRBJ1-2	NA	CASKSKKGATNYGYTF	TGTGCCAGTAAGTCTAAGAAAGGGGCAACCAACTATGGCTACACCTTC
NA	TRBV10-3	14	TRBJ1-5	NA	CAISARPQDQPQHF	TGTGCCATCAGTGCACGGCCTCAGGATCAGCCCCAGCATTTT
NA	TRBV2	18	TRBJ1-1	NA	CASSEAAGFGTPNTEAFF	TGTGCCAGCAGTGAAGCGGCAGGGTTCGGGACACCGAACACTGAAGCTTTCTTT
NA	TRBV6-5	15	TRBJ2-3	NA	CASSYRQAPVDTQYF	TGTGCCAGCAGTTACCGGCAGGCCCCGGTAGATACGCAGTATTTT
NA	TRBV12-5	15	TRBJ1-2	NA	CASGRSTAGYYGYTF	TGTGCTAGTGGCAGATCAACCGCAGGGTACTATGGCTACACCTTC
TRBD2	TRBV28	16	TRBJ2-3	few	CASSFSSGRLGDTQYF	TGTGCCAGCAGTTTCAGTAGCGGGAGGCTGGGAGATACGCAGTATTTT
NA	TRBV7-6	12	TRBJ2-5	NA	CASSPDSQTQYF	TGTGCCAGCAGCCCGGACAGCCAGACCCAGTACTTC
TRBD2	TRBV9	14	TRBJ2-5	NA	CASTSGNGGETQYF	TGTGCCAGTACTAGCGGGAATGGGGGGGAGACCCAGTACTTC
TRBD2	TRBV5-6	16	TRBJ2-5	NA	CASSLRAGGPWETQYF	TGTGCCAGCAGCTTAAGGGCGGGGGGGCCTTGGGAGACCCAGTACTTC
NA	TRBV7-8	15	TRBJ2-5	NA	CASSFLRDRRETQYF	TGTGCCAGCAGCTTCCTCCGTGACAGAAGAGAGACCCAGTACTTC
NA	TRBV4-1	16	TRBJ1-5	few	CASSQIGQNSNQPQHF	TGCGCCAGCAGCCAAATTGGACAGAATAGCAATCAGCCCCAGCATTTT
NA	TRBV6-1	14	TRBJ2-7	once	CASSEATGSYEQYF	TGTGCCAGCAGTGAAGCGACGGGGTCCTACGAGCAGTACTTC
TRBD1	TRBV5-8	14	TRBJ1-1	NA	CASSWGQGYTEAFF	TGTGCCAGCAGCTGGGGACAGGGGTACACTGAAGCTTTCTTT
TRBD2	TRBV10-3	16	TRBJ2-1	NA	CAISPLAGGIYNEQFF	TGTGCCATCAGCCCCTTAGCGGGGGGGATCTACAATGAGCAGTTCTTC
NA	TRBV11-2	16	TRBJ2-3	NA	CASSLVYGTSTDTQYF	TGTGCCAGCAGCTTAGTGTACGGGACTAGCACAGATACGCAGTATTTT
TRBD2	TRBV19	17	TRBJ2-1	NA	CASSGGGAGGPYNEQFF	TGTGCCAGTAGTGGAGGGGGAGCGGGGGGGCCCTACAATGAGCAGTTCTTC
TRBD1	TRBV5-1	15	TRBJ1-1	NA	CASRLGVDRVGEAFF	TGCGCCAGCCGCCTAGGAGTGGACAGGGTCGGTGAAGCTTTCTTT
TRBD2	TRBV30	14	TRBJ2-5	NA	CASTGTSSQETQYF	TGTGCCTCGACCGGGACTAGCAGCCAAGAGACCCAGTACTTC
NA	TRBV2	16	TRBJ1-5	NA	CASSEGLTGTYQPQHF	TGTGCCAGCAGTGAAGGGTTAACAGGAACCTATCAGCCCCAGCATTTT
NA	TRBV7-3	16	TRBJ2-1	NA	CASSPAGTRGSHEQFF	TGTGCCAGCAGCCCCGCCGGGACAAGGGGTAGCCATGAGCAGTTCTTC
TRBD2	TRBV7-8	15	TRBJ2-7	NA	CASRETSGRAHEQYF	TGTGCCAGCAGGGAGACTAGCGGGAGGGCCCACGAGCAGTACTTC
TRBD1	TRBV4-2	15	TRBJ1-1	NA	CASTTGTAENTEAFF	TGTGCCAGCACTACCGGGACAGCAGAGAACACTGAAGCTTTCTTT
TRBD2	TRBV5-8	17	TRBJ2-7	NA	CASSGGLAGWSSYEQYF	TGTGCCAGCAGCGGGGGACTAGCGGGCTGGAGCTCCTACGAGCAGTACTTC
TRBD1	TRBV5-6	16	TRBJ2-5	NA	CASSLGQGNLQETQYF	TGTGCCAGCAGCTTGGGACAGGGGAACCTTCAAGAGACCCAGTACTTC
TRBD1	TRBV2	13	TRBJ1-5	once	CASHDRGNQPQHF	TGTGCCAGCCACGACAGGGGCAATCAGCCCCAGCATTTT
TRBD1	TRBV7-2	16	TRBJ2-1	NA	CASSLGPGTGLHEQFF	TGTGCCAGCAGCTTAGGCCCCGGGACAGGGCTTCATGAGCAGTTCTTC
NA	TRBV30	12	TRBJ1-2	few	CAWSVPPGRYTF	TGTGCCTGGAGTGTACCCCCAGGTCGCTACACCTTC